The following is a T cell receptor beta chain sequence with its context. Original methodology: Reference gene primer amplification in the assay estimated nucleated cell counts. The assay was immunoSEQ multiplex PCR, and TCRdb's table has in-frame clones only and misses some. V, J and clone size reflect that table, while D and trimming were determined from the DNA. The sample has 150,000 to 200,000 clones, roughly 91% seen once. With 6 bases clipped from V and 6 bases from J, the junction kept 6 bases outside the gene matches. The germline V gene encodes CDR1 MNHNS and CDR2 SASEGT. The CDR3 is 13 residues long. The data are from a study of blood T cell repertoires in COVID-19. Study-wide background: Sources were T cells, B-cell-depleted T cells, or PBMCs; the material itself was cDNA or gDNA.

The source material was peripheral blood. The chain has TRBV6-1 and TRBJ2-3; TRBD2 matches at 7 bases. This receptor was identified in a woman in her forties or fifties with acute or convalescent COVID-19. The CDR3, as DNA: TGTGCCAGCAGAACAGCGGGATTTGATACGCAGTATTTT. Encoded protein: CASRTAGFDTQYF.